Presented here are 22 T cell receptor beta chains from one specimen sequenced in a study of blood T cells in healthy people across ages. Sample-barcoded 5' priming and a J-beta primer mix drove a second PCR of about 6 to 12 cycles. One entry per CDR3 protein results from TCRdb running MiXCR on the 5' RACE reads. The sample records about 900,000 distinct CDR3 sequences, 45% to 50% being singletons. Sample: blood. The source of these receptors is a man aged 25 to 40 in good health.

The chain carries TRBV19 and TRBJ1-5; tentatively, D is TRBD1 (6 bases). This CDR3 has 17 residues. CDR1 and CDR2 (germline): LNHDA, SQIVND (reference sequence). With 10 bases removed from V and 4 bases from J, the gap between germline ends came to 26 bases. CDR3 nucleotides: TGTGCCACCTCCCCGAGGGGGGGGGCCCTCGGGAATCAGCCCCAGCATTTT. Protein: CATSPRGGALGNQPQHF.

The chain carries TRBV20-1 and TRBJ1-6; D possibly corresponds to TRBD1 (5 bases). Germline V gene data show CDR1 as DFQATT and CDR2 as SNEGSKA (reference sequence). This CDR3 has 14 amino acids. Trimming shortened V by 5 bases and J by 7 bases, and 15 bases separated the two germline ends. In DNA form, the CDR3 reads TGCAGTGCTCTGGGTGAGACAGAGAATTCACCCCTCCACTTT. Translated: CSALGETENSPLHF.

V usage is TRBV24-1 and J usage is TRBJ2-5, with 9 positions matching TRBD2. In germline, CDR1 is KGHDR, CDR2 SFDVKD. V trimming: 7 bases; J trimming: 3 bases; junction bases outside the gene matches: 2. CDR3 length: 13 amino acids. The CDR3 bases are TGTGCCACCAGATCTAGCGGGGAAGAGACCCAGTACTTC. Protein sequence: CATRSSGEETQYF.

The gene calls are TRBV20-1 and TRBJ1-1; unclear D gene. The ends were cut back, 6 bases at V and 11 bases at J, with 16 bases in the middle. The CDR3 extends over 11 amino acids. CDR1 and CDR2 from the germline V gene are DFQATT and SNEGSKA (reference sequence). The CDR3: CSARPPRMAFF. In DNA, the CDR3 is TGCAGTGCGAGACCCCCGAGGATGGCTTTCTTT.

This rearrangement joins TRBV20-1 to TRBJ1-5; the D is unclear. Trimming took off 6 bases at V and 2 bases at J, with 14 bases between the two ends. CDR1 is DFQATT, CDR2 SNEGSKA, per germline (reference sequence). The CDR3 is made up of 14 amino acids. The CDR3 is CSAIPAAGNQPQHF. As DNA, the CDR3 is TGCAGTGCGATCCCAGCCGCGGGCAATCAGCCCCAGCATTTT.

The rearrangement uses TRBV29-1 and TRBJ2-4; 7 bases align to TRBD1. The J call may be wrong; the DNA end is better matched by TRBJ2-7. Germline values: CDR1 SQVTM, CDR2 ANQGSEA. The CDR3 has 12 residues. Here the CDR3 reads CSGTGTDYEQYF. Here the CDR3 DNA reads TGCAGCGGAACCGGGACAGACTACGAGCAGTACTTC.

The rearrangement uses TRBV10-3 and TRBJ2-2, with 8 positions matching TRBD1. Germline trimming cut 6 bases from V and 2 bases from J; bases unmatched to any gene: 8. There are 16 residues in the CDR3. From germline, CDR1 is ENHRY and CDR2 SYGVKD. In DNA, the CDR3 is TGTGCCATCAGAGGAGACAGGGGTGAAAACACCGGGGAGCTGTTTTTT. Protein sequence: CAIRGDRGENTGELFF.

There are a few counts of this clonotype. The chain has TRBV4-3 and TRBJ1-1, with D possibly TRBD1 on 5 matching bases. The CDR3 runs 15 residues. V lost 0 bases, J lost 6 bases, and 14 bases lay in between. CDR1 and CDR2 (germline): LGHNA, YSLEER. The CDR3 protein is CASSQESRGGAEAFF. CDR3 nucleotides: TGCGCCAGCAGCCAAGAGAGCCGAGGAGGGGCTGAAGCTTTCTTT.

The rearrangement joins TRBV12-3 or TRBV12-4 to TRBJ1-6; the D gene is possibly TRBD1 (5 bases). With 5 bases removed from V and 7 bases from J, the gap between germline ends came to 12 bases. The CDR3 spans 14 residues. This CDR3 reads CASSLEGENSPLHF. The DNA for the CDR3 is TGTGCCAGCAGTCTGGAAGGGGAGAATTCACCCCTCCACTTT.

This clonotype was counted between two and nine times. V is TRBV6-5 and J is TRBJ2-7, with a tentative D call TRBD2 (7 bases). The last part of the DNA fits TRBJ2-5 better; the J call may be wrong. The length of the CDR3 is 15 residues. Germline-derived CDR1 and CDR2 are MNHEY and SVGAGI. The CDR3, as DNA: TGTGCCAGCAGTTACGGGCGGGGGCCTACCCAGACCCAGTACTTC. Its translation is CASSYGRGPTQTQYF.

The CDR3 reads CASSQDAGTPAGDTEAFF. The CDR3 DNA reads TGCGCCAGCAGCCAAGATGCGGGCACTCCCGCCGGGGACACTGAAGCTTTCTTT. This chain connects TRBV4-1 to TRBJ1-1; D unresolved. Between the trimmed V and J ends, which lost 0 bases and 3 bases, there was a span of 20 bases. This CDR3 comprises 18 residues. Germline assignment: CDR1 MGHRA and CDR2 YSYEKL.

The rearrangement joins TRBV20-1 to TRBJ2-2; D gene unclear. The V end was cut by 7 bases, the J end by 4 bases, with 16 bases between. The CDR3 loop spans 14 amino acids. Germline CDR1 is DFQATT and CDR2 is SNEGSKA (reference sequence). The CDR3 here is CSVMRAWATGELFF. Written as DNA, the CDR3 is TGCAGTGTTATGAGAGCGTGGGCCACCGGGGAGCTGTTTTTT.

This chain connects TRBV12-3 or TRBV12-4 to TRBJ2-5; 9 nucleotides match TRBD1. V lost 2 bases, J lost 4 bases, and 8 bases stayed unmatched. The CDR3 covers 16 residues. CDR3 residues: CASSLRGTGRGETQYF. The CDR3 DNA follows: TGTGCCAGCAGTTTACGCGGGACAGGGCGAGGAGAGACCCAGTACTTC.

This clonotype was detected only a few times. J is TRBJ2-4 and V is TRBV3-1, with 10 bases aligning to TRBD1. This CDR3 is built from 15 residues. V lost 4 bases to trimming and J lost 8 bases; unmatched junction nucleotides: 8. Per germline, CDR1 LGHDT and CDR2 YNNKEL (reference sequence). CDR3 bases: TGTGCCAGCAGCCCCTCGGGGACAGGGGTGTACATTCAGTACTTC. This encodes CASSPSGTGVYIQYF.

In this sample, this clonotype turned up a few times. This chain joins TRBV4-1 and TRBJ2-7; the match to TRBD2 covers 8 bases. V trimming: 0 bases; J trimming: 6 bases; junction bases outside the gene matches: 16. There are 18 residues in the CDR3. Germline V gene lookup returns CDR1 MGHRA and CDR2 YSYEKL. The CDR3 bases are TGCGCCAGCAGCCAAGATCACGGGCGGGGGGTCAAAAACCGCGAGCAGTACTTC. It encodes CASSQDHGRGVKNREQYF.

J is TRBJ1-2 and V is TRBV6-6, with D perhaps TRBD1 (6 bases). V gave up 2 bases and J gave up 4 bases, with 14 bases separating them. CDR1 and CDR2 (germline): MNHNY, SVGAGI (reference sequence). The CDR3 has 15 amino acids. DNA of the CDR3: TGTGCCAGCAGTTACGACCTTGTCAGGGGCTATGGCTACACCTTC. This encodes CASSYDLVRGYGYTF.

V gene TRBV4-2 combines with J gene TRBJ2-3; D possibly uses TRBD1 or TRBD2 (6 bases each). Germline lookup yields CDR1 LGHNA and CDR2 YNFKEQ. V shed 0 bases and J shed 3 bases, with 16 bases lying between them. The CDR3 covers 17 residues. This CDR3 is CASSQDPGAGSTDTQYF. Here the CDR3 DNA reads TGTGCCAGCAGCCAAGACCCGGGGGCTGGGTCGACAGATACGCAGTATTTT.

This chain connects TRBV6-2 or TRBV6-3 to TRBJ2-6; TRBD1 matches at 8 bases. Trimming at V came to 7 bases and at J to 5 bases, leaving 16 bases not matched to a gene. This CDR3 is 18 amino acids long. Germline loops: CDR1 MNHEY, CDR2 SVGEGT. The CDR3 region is CASTLTGTGTSRANVLTF. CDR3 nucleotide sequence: TGTGCCAGCACCCTAACCGGGACAGGAACCTCGCGGGCCAACGTCCTGACTTTC.

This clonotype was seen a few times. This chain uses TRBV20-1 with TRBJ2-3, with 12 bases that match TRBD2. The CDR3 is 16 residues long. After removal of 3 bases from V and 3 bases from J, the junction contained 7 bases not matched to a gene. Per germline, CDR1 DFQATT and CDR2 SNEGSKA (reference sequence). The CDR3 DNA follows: TGCAGTGCTAGGCCCATCCTAGCGGGGGGGACAGATACGCAGTATTTT. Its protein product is CSARPILAGGTDTQYF.

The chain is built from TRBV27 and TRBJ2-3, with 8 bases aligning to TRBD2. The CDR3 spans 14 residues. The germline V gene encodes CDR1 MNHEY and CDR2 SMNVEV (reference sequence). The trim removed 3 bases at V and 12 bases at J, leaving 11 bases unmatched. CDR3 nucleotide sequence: TGTGCCAGCAGTTTCGCCTGGCTAGCGGGTAATCAGTATTTT. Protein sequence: CASSFAWLAGNQYF.

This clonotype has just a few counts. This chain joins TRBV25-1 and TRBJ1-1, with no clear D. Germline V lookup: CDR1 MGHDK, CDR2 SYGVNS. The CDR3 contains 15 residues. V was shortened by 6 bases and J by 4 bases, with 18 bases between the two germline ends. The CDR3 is CASSAEVAGSTEAFF. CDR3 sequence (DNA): TGTGCCAGCAGCGCTGAGGTGGCAGGTAGCACTGAAGCTTTCTTT.

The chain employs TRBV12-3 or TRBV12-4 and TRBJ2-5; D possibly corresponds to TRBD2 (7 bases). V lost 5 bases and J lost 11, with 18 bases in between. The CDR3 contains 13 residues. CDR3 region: CASSIGGAGEQYF. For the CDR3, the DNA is TGTGCCAGCAGTATAGGGGGGGCTGGGGAGCAGTACTTC.